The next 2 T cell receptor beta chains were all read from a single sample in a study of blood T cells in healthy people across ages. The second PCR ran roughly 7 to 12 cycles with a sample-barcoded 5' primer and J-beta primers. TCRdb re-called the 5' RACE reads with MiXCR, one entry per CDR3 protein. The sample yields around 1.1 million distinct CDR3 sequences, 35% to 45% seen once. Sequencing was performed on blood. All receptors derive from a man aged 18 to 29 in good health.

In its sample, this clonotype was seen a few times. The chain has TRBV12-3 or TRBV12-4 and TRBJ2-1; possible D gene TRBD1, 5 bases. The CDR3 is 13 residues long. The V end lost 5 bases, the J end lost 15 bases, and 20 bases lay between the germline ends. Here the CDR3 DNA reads TGTGCCAGCAGTGTGGGGCCCACAGGTTGGATGTTCTTC. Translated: CASSVGPTGWMFF.

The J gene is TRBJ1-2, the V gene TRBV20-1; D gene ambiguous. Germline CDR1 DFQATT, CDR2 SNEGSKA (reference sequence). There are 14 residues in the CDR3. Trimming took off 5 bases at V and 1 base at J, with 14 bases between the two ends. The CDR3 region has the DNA TGCAGTGCTCGATACGGCGGTGATAACTATGGCTACACCTTC. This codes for CSARYGGDNYGYTF.